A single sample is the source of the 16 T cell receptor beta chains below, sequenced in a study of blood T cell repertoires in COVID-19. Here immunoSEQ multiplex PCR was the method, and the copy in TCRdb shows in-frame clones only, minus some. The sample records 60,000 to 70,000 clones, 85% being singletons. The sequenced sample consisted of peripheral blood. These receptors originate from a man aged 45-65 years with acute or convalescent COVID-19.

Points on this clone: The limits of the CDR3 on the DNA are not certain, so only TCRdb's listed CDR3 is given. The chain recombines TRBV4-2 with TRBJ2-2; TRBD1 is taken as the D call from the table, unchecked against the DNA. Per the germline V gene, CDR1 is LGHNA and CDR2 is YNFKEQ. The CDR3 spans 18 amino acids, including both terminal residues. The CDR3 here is CASSATSGTGFGAGELFF.

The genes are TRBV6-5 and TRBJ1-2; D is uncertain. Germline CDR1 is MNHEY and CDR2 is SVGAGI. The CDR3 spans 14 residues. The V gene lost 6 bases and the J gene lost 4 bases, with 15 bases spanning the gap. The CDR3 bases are TGTGCCAGCAGACCATCGAACGGAGCCTATGGCTACACCTTC. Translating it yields CASRPSNGAYGYTF.

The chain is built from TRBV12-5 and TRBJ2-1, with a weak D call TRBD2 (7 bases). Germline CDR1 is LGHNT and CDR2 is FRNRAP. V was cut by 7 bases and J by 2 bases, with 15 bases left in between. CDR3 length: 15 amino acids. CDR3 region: CASAHGGLTYNEQFF. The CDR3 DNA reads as TGTGCTAGTGCCCACGGGGGGCTAACCTACAATGAGCAGTTCTTC. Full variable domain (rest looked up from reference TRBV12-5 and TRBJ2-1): DARVTQTPRHKVTEMGQEVTMRCQPILGHNTVFWYRQTMMQGLELLAYFRNRAPLDDSGMPKDRFSAEMPDATLATLKIQPSEPRDSAVYFCASAHGGLTYNEQFFGPGTRLTVL.

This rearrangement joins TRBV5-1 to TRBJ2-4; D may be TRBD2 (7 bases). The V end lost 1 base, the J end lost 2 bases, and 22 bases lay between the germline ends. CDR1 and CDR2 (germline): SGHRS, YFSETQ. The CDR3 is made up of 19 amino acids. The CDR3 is CASSLFGRGAGSPKNIQYF. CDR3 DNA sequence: TGCGCCAGCAGCTTGTTCGGTCGGGGGGCCGGATCTCCCAAAAACATTCAGTACTTC.

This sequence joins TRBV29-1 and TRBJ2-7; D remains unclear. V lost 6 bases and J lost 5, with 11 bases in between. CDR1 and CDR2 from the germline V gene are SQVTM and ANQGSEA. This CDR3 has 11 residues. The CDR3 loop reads CSVAKSDEQYF. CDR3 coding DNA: TGCAGCGTCGCGAAGTCGGACGAGCAGTACTTC.

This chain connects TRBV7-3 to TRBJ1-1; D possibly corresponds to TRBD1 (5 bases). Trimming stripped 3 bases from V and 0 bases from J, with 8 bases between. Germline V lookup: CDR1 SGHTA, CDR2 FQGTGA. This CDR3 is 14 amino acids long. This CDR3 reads CASSLTVMNTEAFF. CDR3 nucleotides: TGTGCCAGCAGCTTGACAGTCATGAACACTGAAGCTTTCTTT.

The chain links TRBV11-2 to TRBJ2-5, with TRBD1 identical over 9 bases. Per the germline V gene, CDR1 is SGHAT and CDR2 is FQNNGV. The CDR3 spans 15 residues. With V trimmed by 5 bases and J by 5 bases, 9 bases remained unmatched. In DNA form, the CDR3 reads TGTGCCAGCAGCCGTAGACAGGGGGTATCTGAGACCCAGTACTTC. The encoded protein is CASSRRQGVSETQYF.

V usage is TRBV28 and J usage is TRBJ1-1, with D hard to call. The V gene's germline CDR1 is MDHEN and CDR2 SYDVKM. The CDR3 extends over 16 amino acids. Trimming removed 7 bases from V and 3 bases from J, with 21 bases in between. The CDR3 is CASNSIFVRTYTEAFF. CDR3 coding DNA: TGTGCCAGCAATTCGATTTTTGTCCGAACTTACACTGAAGCTTTCTTT.

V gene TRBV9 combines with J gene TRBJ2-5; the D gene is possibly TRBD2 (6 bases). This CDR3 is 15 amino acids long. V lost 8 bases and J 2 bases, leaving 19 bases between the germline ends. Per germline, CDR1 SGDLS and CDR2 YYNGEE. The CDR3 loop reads CARGEVYDRQETQYF. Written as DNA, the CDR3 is TGTGCCAGGGGGGAGGTCTATGATCGTCAAGAGACCCAGTACTTC.

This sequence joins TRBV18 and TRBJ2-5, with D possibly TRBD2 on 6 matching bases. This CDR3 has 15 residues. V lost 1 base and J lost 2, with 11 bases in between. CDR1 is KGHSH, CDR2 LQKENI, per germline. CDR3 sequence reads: CASSPRGGEQETQYF. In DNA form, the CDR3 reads TGTGCCAGCTCACCACGCGGCGGGGAGCAAGAGACCCAGTACTTC.

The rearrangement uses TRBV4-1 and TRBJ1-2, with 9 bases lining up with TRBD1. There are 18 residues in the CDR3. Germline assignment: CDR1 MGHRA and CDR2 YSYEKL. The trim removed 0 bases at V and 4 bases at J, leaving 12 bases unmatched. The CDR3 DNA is TGCGCCAGCAGCCAAGATCCGGGACAGGGCCCGAGGGGCTATGGCTACACCTTC. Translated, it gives CASSQDPGQGPRGYGYTF.

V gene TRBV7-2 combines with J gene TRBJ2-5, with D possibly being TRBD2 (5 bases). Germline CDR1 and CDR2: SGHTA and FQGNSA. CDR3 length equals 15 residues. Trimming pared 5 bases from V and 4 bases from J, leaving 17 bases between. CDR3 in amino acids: CASSPSRGKVETQYF. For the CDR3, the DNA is TGTGCCAGCAGCCCCTCTAGAGGGAAAGTAGAGACCCAGTACTTC.

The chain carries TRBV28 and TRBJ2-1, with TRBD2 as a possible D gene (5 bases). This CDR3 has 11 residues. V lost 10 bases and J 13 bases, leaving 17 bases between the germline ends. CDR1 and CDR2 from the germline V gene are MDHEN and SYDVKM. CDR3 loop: CATDGGVVQFF. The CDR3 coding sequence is TGTGCCACCGACGGAGGCGTGGTACAGTTCTTC.

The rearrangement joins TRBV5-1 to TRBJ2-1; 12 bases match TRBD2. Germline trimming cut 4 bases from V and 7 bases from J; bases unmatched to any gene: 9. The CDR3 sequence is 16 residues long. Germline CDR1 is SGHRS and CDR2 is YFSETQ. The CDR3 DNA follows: TGCGCCAGCAGCCCTAGCGGGGGGGCCTCAGGGAATGAGCAGTTCTTC. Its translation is CASSPSGGASGNEQFF.

CDR3 in DNA: TGTGCCAGCAGTGCCAACCTGGGGCCGGATACGCAGTATTTT. Amino acids: CASSANLGPDTQYF. The V and J genes are TRBV6-1 and TRBJ2-3, with a weak D call TRBD1 (5 bases). The germline V gene encodes CDR1 MNHNS and CDR2 SASEGT. The CDR3 loop spans 14 amino acids. Between the trimmed V and J ends, which lost 4 bases and 6 bases, there was a span of 14 bases.

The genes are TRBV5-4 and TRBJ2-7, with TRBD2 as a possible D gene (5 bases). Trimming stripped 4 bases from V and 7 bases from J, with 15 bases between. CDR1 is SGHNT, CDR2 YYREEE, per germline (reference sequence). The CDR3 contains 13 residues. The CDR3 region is CASSPDLTGEQYF. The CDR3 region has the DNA TGTGCCAGCAGCCCCGACTTGACGGGGGAGCAGTACTTC.